The sequence of this TCR beta chain was determined in a study of CXCR3-negative and CXCR3-positive naive CD8 T cells (dated by TCRdb to between 2018 and 2021). General notes on the study: In total, about 135 million TRB reads were obtained, or roughly 1.5 +/- 0.3 million reads per library. Diversity and physicochemical repertoire analyses covered under twelve donors pooled from two independent experiments. The TRBV-TRBJ cluster analysis covered naive subsets from about five donors and memory cells from 3 donors.

A word on this clonotype: Its cognate antigen has yet to be identified.

Reads for this sample came from a NextSeq 550. The Human TCR Profiling Kit (MiLaboratory) was used to make UMI-labeled 5' RACE TRB cDNA libraries. cDNA synthesis used the entire amount of extracted RNA, and PCR amplification then used the entire amount of cDNA produced. Libraries were prepared in parallel with an identical number of PCR cycles. On the study's bioinformatics: With a requirement of at least two reads per UMI, MIGEC and MiXCR extracted about 50,000 +/- 10,000 unique UMI-labeled TRB cDNA molecules per library. On average, each library contained about 40,000 +/- 10,000 functional in-frame TRB CDR3 nucleotide clonotypes without stop codons. Diversity metrics, including normalized Shannon-Wiener and Chao1, were computed in VDJtools after downsampling to 5000 UMI-labeled TRB molecules per sample. Clonotype-size-weighted physicochemical properties of the central five CDR3 residues (interaction energy, strength, volume and Kidera factor 4) were computed in VDJtools. TCRdb reprocessed the reads, reporting each CDR3 protein sequence once and no DNA. The V and J calls and clone size come from TCRdb's table, not from the authors' own analysis. The sample's clone listing holds 120,000 or so distinct CDR3 sequences. The ten largest clones capture 0.59% of the sample.

Broader findings and caveats from the paper: Because surface CD5, which is linked to self-reactivity in mice, was comparable between the naive subsets, TCR interaction strength was also inferred from TRB CDR3 physicochemical properties. Freshly isolated PBMCs were used for most assays because CXCR3 expression partially decreased after cryopreservation. Compared with CXCR3-negative naive cells, CXCR3-positive naive cells had TRB CDR3s with higher hydrophobicity (lower Kidera factor 4), lower energy, and higher strength and volume indices. Naive CXCR3-negative and CXCR3-positive cells from the same donor showed similar TRBV-TRBJ usage, whereas memory cells showed distinct patterns. Both naive subsets had comparably high repertoire diversity, while memory CD8+ T cells had much lower repertoire diversity.

For every CD8+ T cell subset, approximately 300,000 cells were flow-sorted straight into RLT lysis buffer, and each subset was sorted in triplicate. To exclude memory contaminants, naive CD8+ T cells were stringently defined as CD45RO-CCR7+CD27+CD95-. Standard density gradient centrifugation was used to isolate peripheral blood mononuclear cells from buffy coats. Naive CXCR3-negative and CXCR3-positive CD8+ T cells were flow-sorted using a FACSAria III. Total RNA was extracted from sorted cells with an RNeasy Mini Kit. Specimen: naive CXCR3+ CD8+ T cells from blood. The sample's cell subset or site, from its label and the paper: CD45RO-CCR7+CD27+CD95- naive CD8+ T cells expressing CXCR3 (TNR3+). This TCR derives from a human donor in good health. Some clones in this sample may be carry-over from other donors' samples.

Here the CDR3 is given as CASRGPGEQYF. The V and J segments used are TRBV6-2 or TRBV6-3 and TRBJ2-7; TCRdb lists TRBD1, though no DNA is available to test this call. The CDR3 goes from the cysteine to the phenylalanine over 11 residues. No DNA accompanies this entry. The germline V gene yields MNHEY for CDR1 and SVGEGT for CDR2.